This T cell receptor (beta chain) was identified during a study of cytomegalovirus exposure and HLA in healthy donors. Study background: Earlier results showed 90 million to 120 million unique TCR beta sequences derived from about 179 million T cells.

V was shortened by 2 bases and J by 3 bases, with 12 bases between the two germline ends. The CDR3 is 15 residues long. Germline CDR1 reads SGDLS; CDR2 reads YYNGEE. 13 Jbeta primers and 60 Vbeta primers were used for the PCR. TCRdb's copy holds only in-frame clones and misses some; the assay was immunoSEQ multiplex PCR. The data show about 200,000 clones, almost 80% seen once. The sample consisted of PBMCs. This chain links TRBV9 with TRBJ1-5; tentative D call: TRBD1 (5 bases). The receptor was derived from a man between 18 and 29 years old in good health and CMV-seronegative. In DNA form, the CDR3 reads TGTGCCAGCAGCGTCGGTTTCAGGGACAATCAGCCCCAGCATTTT. Protein product: CASSVGFRDNQPQHF.